This is a list of T cell receptor beta chains from one sample in a study of cytomegalovirus exposure and HLA in healthy donors. Data came from immunoSEQ multiplex PCR; TCRdb stores just in-frame clones and leaves some out. This table has under 200,000 clones, 12% appearing once. The sample consisted of PBMCs. The receptors were gathered from a man aged 45 to 65 in good health and CMV-seropositive. Each CDR3 is given with its conserved first and last residue.

CDR3 length | J gene | V gene | CDR3 protein
15 | TRBJ1-6 | TRBV7-2 | CASSAETGGVSPLHF
15 | TRBJ2-1 | TRBV15 | CATSSPERGRNEQFF
15 | TRBJ1-4 | TRBV14 | CASSSRTRRNEKLFF
15 | TRBJ2-6 | TRBV9 | CASSATSSGANVLTF
16 | TRBJ1-5 | TRBV7-6 | CASSPGTGGGNQPQHF
14 | TRBJ2-3 | TRBV4-3 | CASNSGPSTDTQYF
13 | TRBJ1-2 | TRBV19 | CASTWDSNYGYTF
16 | TRBJ2-7 | TRBV6-1 | CASSDYGAPRSPEQYF
15 | TRBJ1-4 | TRBV5-1 | CASSLDGQWMEKLFF
14 | TRBJ2-2 | TRBV9 | CASSVYRATGELFF
16 | TRBJ1-1 | TRBV11-3 | CASRFRTGGGNTEAFF
15 | TRBJ2-2 | TRBV10-2 | CASSGPGTRAGELFF
14 | TRBJ1-2 | TRBV15 | CATSRQRTGTRDTF
12 | TRBJ1-5 | TRBV27 | CASSRGGQPQHF
15 | TRBJ1-6 | TRBV2 | CASSEADPRNSPLHF
12 | TRBJ1-2 | TRBV28 | CATSRPNYGYTF
15 | TRBJ1-2 | TRBV10-3 | CAITSDRGHNYGYTF
12 | TRBJ2-5 | TRBV19 | CASSRGRETQYF
11 | TRBJ2-1 | TRBV2 | CASSVVGQRFF
13 | TRBJ2-7 | TRBV29-1 | CSVARQGAYEQYF
12 | TRBJ1-5 | TRBV4-3 | CASSHGGGPQHF
13 | TRBJ1-2 | TRBV2 | CASTGLREAGYTF
15 | TRBJ2-2 | TRBV19 | CASSSAGENTGELFF
15 | TRBJ2-5 | TRBV6-5 | CASSYGHQARETQYF
16 | TRBJ2-5 | TRBV30 | CAWSVGGGGRQETQYF
17 | TRBJ1-2 | TRBV15 | CATSRETRLGNDYGYTF
15 | TRBJ1-4 | TRBV11-3 | CASSLSTGGNEKLFF
13 | TRBJ2-7 | TRBV5-5 | CASSFRGLNEQYF
14 | TRBJ1-1 | TRBV19 | CASTGTGTLTEAFF
17 | TRBJ1-1 | TRBV19 | CASSIGFLDRLNTEAFF
13 | TRBJ1-2 | TRBV15 | CATSRVQDKGYTF
13 | TRBJ1-4 | TRBV27 | CASTGQPDEKLFF
15 | TRBJ1-2 | TRBV5-1 | CASSPGDGANYGYTF
15 | TRBJ1-2 | TRBV7-2 | CASSSRDRGDYGYTF
13 | TRBJ1-4 | TRBV6-1 | CASQQGIYEKLFF
16 | TRBJ1-2 | TRBV7-2 | CASSLAPGLVGYGYTF
14 | TRBJ1-1 | TRBV5-6 | CASVGGGRNTEAFF
14 | TRBJ1-2 | TRBV5-8 | CASTKQGRGYGYTF
16 | TRBJ2-7 | TRBV19 | CASSIDGRQGVHEQYF
14 | TRBJ1-2 | TRBV6-6 | CASSYAQANYGYTF
14 | TRBJ2-2 | TRBV19 | CASRGGGDTGELFF
14 | TRBJ2-1 | TRBV4-1 | CASSQDSQGNEQFF
16 | TRBJ1-5 | TRBV18 | CASSPSTVNSNQPQHF
15 | TRBJ1-6 | TRBV5-1 | CASSQRDRADSPLHF
14 | TRBJ1-3 | TRBV9 | CASSMGTAGNTIYF
13 | TRBJ1-1 | TRBV6-5 | CASKSRANTEAFF
14 | TRBJ2-4 | TRBV29-1 | CSVEEGTGKNIQYF
15 | TRBJ2-3 | TRBV19 | CASSIATQRSTTQYF
15 | TRBJ1-4 | TRBV5-8 | CASSPPGGTNEKLFF
16 | TRBJ1-2 | TRBV7-8 | CASSLDRAGISYGYTF
15 | TRBJ2-2 | TRBV7-8 | CASGRPGTGVGELFF
13 | TRBJ2-3 | TRBV5-6 | CASSPRQGDTQYF
14 | TRBJ1-4 | TRBV27 | CASTLRQGNEKLFF
13 | TRBJ1-2 | TRBV30 | CAWSSTGTLSYTF